These T cell receptor beta chains were read from a single sample in a study of control samples from healthy donors and cancer patients. TCRdb's table, derived via immunoSEQ multiplex PCR, lists solely in-frame clones and lacks some. The sample has some 100,000 clones; around 89% are singletons. Sample: blood. These TCRs come from a woman in her fifties or sixties in good health. The CDR3 runs from the conserved cysteine through the conserved F or W. Each record gives: V gene, J gene, clone size, D gene, CDR3 DNA, CDR3 protein. D genes are given only for firm matches. Clone size appears in some rows only: once, few, many, or a class for an expanded clone.

TRBV7-3	TRBJ2-6	once	-	TGTGCCAGCCGTTTCTCTGGGGCCAACGTCCTGACTTTC	CASRFSGANVLTF
TRBV6-6	TRBJ2-1	-	TRBD2	TGTGCCGCGGGGGAGAGGGCCCTTGAGCAGTTCTTC	CAAGERALEQFF
TRBV6-5	TRBJ2-2	once	-	TGTGCCAGTCTATCGGGCGCCGGCACCGGGGAGCTGTTTTTT	CASLSGAGTGELFF
TRBV18	TRBJ1-1	-	-	TGTGCCAGCTCACCAAGCGGTCGCCAGAACACTGAAGCTTTCTTT	CASSPSGRQNTEAFF
TRBV4-1	TRBJ1-1	-	-	TGCGCCAGCAGCCAAGATAGCAGACCCACTGAAGCTTTCTTT	CASSQDSRPTEAFF
TRBV27	TRBJ2-3	-	TRBD2	TGTGCCAGCAGTTTACAACTAGCGGGTTCCTATACGCAGTATTTT	CASSLQLAGSYTQYF
TRBV6-5	TRBJ2-2	-	-	TGTGCCAGCAGCCCCTGGGGACGTAAGACCGGGGAGCTGTTTTTT	CASSPWGRKTGELFF
TRBV6-2/TRBV6-3	TRBJ1-1	-	-	TGTGCCAGCAGTTTCCAGACAGATTCTGAAGCTTTCTTT	CASSFQTDSEAFF
TRBV11-2	TRBJ1-1	-	-	TGTGCCAGCAGCTTCCTGGGGAGCACTGAAGCTTTCTTT	CASSFLGSTEAFF
TRBV7-8	TRBJ1-5	few	-	TGTGCCAGCAGCTTAGGGGACACCATTAGCAATCAGCCCCAGCATTTT	CASSLGDTISNQPQHF
TRBV7-2	TRBJ1-5	few	-	TGTGCCAGCAGCCTGCGACAGGGCAATCAGCCCCAGCATTTT	CASSLRQGNQPQHF
TRBV19	TRBJ2-5	-	-	TGTGCCAGTAGTGCCCGGGGGTTGCGGGAGACCCAGTACTTC	CASSARGLRETQYF
TRBV29-1	TRBJ1-3	-	-	TGCAGCGCCAAAGGTTGGTCTGGAAACACCATATATTTT	CSAKGWSGNTIYF
TRBV5-1	TRBJ2-7	-	-	TGCGCCAGCAGCTTGGCCCTCAGCTCCTACGAGCAGTACTTC	CASSLALSSYEQYF
TRBV29-1	TRBJ2-2	-	-	TGCAGCGTACCTGACCCTTTTGCGGGGACCGGGGAGCTGTTTTTT	CSVPDPFAGTGELFF
TRBV15	TRBJ2-3	-	-	TGTGCCACCAGCAGAGATTCGAGGGATACGCAGTATTTT	CATSRDSRDTQYF
TRBV3-1/TRBV3-2	TRBJ1-1	-	-	TGTGCCAGCAGCCCAGACCAACGTCGGAACACTGAAGCTTTCTTT	CASSPDQRRNTEAFF
TRBV5-1	TRBJ2-7	-	TRBD1	TGCGCCAGCAGCTTGCTTCCGGGACAGATATACGAGCAGTACTTC	CASSLLPGQIYEQYF
TRBV5-1	TRBJ1-6	-	TRBD1	TGCGCCAGCAGCTTGGTCGGGCAGGGGGCCGCTAATTCACCCCTCCACTTT	CASSLVGQGAANSPLHF
TRBV3-1/TRBV3-2	TRBJ1-3	-	-	TGTGCCAGCAGCCGGACCAGGGCTGGAAACACCATATATTTT	CASSRTRAGNTIYF
TRBV5-6	TRBJ1-5	once	TRBD1	TGTGCCAGCAGCCGGGACAGGGGGCTCCATCAGCCCCAGCATTTT	CASSRDRGLHQPQHF
TRBV19	TRBJ1-3	-	TRBD1	TGTGCCAGTATCGATCCGGGACAGGGAAACACCATATATTTT	CASIDPGQGNTIYF
TRBV28	TRBJ1-1	few	-	TGTGCCAGCAGTTTCGAGGGGGGAGTTACTGAAGCTTTCTTT	CASSFEGGVTEAFF
TRBV6-5	TRBJ2-2	-	-	TGTGCCAGCAGTTACTCATCAGGCATCACCGGGGAGCTGTTTTTT	CASSYSSGITGELFF
TRBV30	TRBJ2-7	-	-	TGTGCCTGGGCCTACAGGGATAACTACGAGCAGTACTTC	CAWAYRDNYEQYF
TRBV5-3	TRBJ2-4	-	-	TGTGCCAGAAGCCAGCAAGGTGTATACTTC	CARSQQGVYF
TRBV11-2	TRBJ2-1	-	TRBD2	TGTGCCAGCCGATCAGGACAGGCGGGCGTCGCTAGCGGGGGCAATGAGCAGTTCTTC	CASRSGQAGVASGGNEQFF
TRBV14	TRBJ2-7	-	TRBD1	TGTGCCAGCAGCCAAGATAGGGGGACAGGGTCCTACGAGCAGTACTTC	CASSQDRGTGSYEQYF
TRBV7-3	TRBJ2-2	-	TRBD1	TGTGCCAGCAGTGGACCGGGACAGGAGCTCACCGGGGAGCTGTTTTTT	CASSGPGQELTGELFF
TRBV13	TRBJ2-7	-	-	TGTGCCAGCAGCCCTCACGGGGCAGGGCCAAAGGGTGAGCAGTACTTC	CASSPHGAGPKGEQYF
TRBV7-2	TRBJ2-5	once	TRBD2	TGTGCCAGCAGCCTAGCGGGGGGGGGAGAGACCCAGTACTTC	CASSLAGGGETQYF
TRBV19	TRBJ1-1	-	-	TGTGCCAGTAGTATCTCTGAGAAGACTGAAGCTTTCTTT	CASSISEKTEAFF
TRBV5-1	TRBJ2-2	-	-	TGCGCCAGCAGCCCTTACCGGCGGGGACAGTCGAACACCGGGGAGCTGTTTTTT	CASSPYRRGQSNTGELFF
TRBV6-6	TRBJ1-2	-	TRBD1	TGTGCCAGCAGCAACCGGGACAGCTACAACTATGGCTACACCTTC	CASSNRDSYNYGYTF
TRBV11-2	TRBJ2-4	few	-	TGTGCCAGCAGCTTAGACCCGGGACACCCGGGTAAAAACATTCAGTACTTC	CASSLDPGHPGKNIQYF
TRBV4-3	TRBJ2-5	-	-	TGCGCCAGCAGCCAAGACCAACAACGTGGAGGCGAGACCCAGTACTTC	CASSQDQQRGGETQYF
TRBV5-4	TRBJ2-7	few	TRBD1	TGTGCCAGCAGAAAAGGGGGCAGCTACGAGCAGTACTTC	CASRKGGSYEQYF
TRBV5-8	TRBJ2-5	-	-	TGTGCCAGCAGCTTGAGGAGGCAGGGATCGCGAGAGACCCAGTACTTC	CASSLRRQGSRETQYF